This TCR beta chain comes out of a study of vaccination and CD4 T cells after COVID-19. Study in general: Post-vaccine sampling followed dose two by a median about 72 days (range 14 to 241). The cells were exposed to overlapping spike peptides originating from SARS-CoV-2, HCoV-NL63, HCoV-OC43 and HCoV-229E for stimulation.

Germline trimming cut 4 bases from V and 10 bases from J; bases unmatched to any gene: 7. This CDR3 region has 12 residues. Germline V lookup: CDR1 GTSNPN, CDR2 SVGIG (reference sequence). Sequenced with the Oncomine TCR Beta short-read assay was DNA taken from cultured CD4+ T cells. In TCRdb, the PCR reads were re-called with MiXCR into one record per CDR3 protein. This sample has approximately 7,300 distinct CDR3 sequences, with 35% to 40% found just once. Findings of the study overall: Convalescent patients had a median about 88% of post-vaccine SARS-CoV-2-reactive clones that were detected only after vaccination, not before it.

This clonotype was observed a single time. Its antigen is as yet unknown. Noted treatment: approximately 11-day PBMC culture with coronavirus spike peptide pools or control peptides (ViraFEST assay). The collection of CD4+ T cells from the unexposed donor took place before the COVID-19 pandemic (2011-2018). About 1.8 million PBMCs per well were cultured with roughly 10 IU/ml IL-2 and about 11 ug/ml peptide pools. This clonotype originated in a human donor in good health. This sequence joins TRBV30 and TRBJ1-2, with 9 bases matching TRBD1. Source material: CD4+ T cells from blood, cultured in vitro. CDR3 sequence: CAWNRDRAYYTF. For the CDR3, the DNA is TGTGCCTGGAACCGGGACAGGGCCTACTACACCTTC.